This T cell receptor gamma chain was sequenced during a study of intestinal T cells in coeliac disease (TCRdb year 2020). Concerning the study at large: In the TRG cohort, the mean age of coeliac patients was roughly 15 years compared with about 51 years for controls, so the coeliac patients were much younger than the controls. The TCR-delta (TRD) cohort comprised duodenal biopsies from around 10 coeliac disease patients and around 10 non-coeliac controls. Duodenal biopsies from around 36 coeliac disease patients and 20 to 25 non-coeliac controls were included in a second, larger TCR-gamma (TRG) cohort. The paper's findings and limits, for the study overall: In training, clustering based on TRD kmers put all 22 biopsies in the right class, and the reported leave-one-out accuracy was roughly 91%. It was not possible to tell repeated CDR3 amino acid sequences apart from PCR duplicates. Coeliac and control groups differed significantly in age, although an age-split analysis did not yield significant classification. Clustering based on TRG put most of the roughly 54 biopsies (about 94%) in the right class, and the reported leave-one-out accuracy was about 90%. FFPE-derived DNA was found to be relatively degraded, and loss of a proportion of TCR sequences in each sample was likely caused by this degradation.

Trimming accounts for 0 bases at V and 10 bases at J, while the number of junction bases matched to no gene is 18. The CDR3 goes from the cysteine to the phenylalanine over 16 residues. Only the CDR3 DNA stays, 48 bases, in frame from base 1. CDR1 and CDR2, looked up from the germline V gene, are EGSTGY and YDSYTSSV. Receptor amplification or capture employed multiplex PCR. For sequencing, an Ion Torrent PGM was employed. The LymphoTrack kit, which has primers carrying Illumina adapters, was used to amplify TRG repertoires from 200 ng of biopsy DNA. TRG amplicons were purified with AMPure XP beads, quantified on a 2100 Bioanalyzer, and pooled equimolarly. TRG libraries were sequenced on an Ion PGM instrument. Concerning the study's data processing: FastX removed reads in which more than 10% of nucleotides fell below the per-patient third-quartile quality score. IMGT/HighV-QUEST was used to align reads in order to assign V, D and J genes, locate CDR3 regions and judge functionality. Sequences were converted to amino acids, and every sequence predicted to be non-functional was removed. CDR3s were split into kmers with and without positional annotation, PCA was performed on kmer frequencies, and samples were clustered using all 1023 combinations of PCs 1-10. Classification was validated by leave-one-out cross-validation, re-optimising parameters on the remaining samples each time. Using the vegan R package, Shannon diversity was calculated from repeated random subsamples whose size matched the lowest read count. TCRdb called clones afresh from the public reads with CATT; identical DNA rows were later merged. None of the V and J calls come from the authors' own analysis; TCRdb made them. The sample records around 820 gamma-chain clones, around two fifths of which are singletons. Of the sample, 15% to 20% is held by the ten largest clones.

Concerning this clone itself: Its antigen remains unidentified. No base qualities exist here, and no much larger clone lies one base off it.

Genomic DNA was extracted with the QIAamp DNA FFPE tissue kit from ten 5-um FFPE scrolls per case. Classification of coeliac disease based on the TCR repertoire was tested using fully anonymised formalin-fixed paraffin-embedded duodenal biopsies that were surplus to diagnostic needs. The receptor chain draws on TRGV4 and TRGJ1 or TRGJ2. The specimen was a duodenal biopsy. The TCR comes from a human donor with celiac disease. The CDR3 region: CATWDGVGGLIIKKLF. The DNA is TGTGCCACCTGGGATGGGGTAGGAGGTTTGATTATAAAGAAACTCTTT.